This TCR beta chain came from a study of cytomegalovirus exposure and HLA in healthy donors. This CDR3 is 14 amino acids long. CDR1 and CDR2 from the germline V gene are LNHDA and SQIVND (reference sequence). Trimming shortened V by 5 bases and J by 4 bases, and 14 bases separated the two germline ends. It was with 60 Vbeta and 13 Jbeta primers that the PCR ran. Some clones are missing from TCRdb's copy, which holds only in-frame ones; the method was immunoSEQ multiplex PCR. The repertoire holds 100,000 to 150,000 clones, roughly 82% seen once, with over 1% in the top ten. The chain combines TRBV19 with TRBJ1-1; possible D gene TRBD1, 5 bases. The source of this sequence is a boy between 10 and 17 years old in good health and CMV-seronegative. The sample consisted of PBMCs. The CDR3 loop is CASSHPAGVTEAFF. The CDR3 nucleotides are TGTGCCAGTAGTCACCCCGCGGGGGTCACTGAAGCTTTCTTT.